Sequencing of this T cell receptor beta chain was carried out in a study of beta chain features in type 1 diabetes. Study-wide findings and caveats: The question left open here concerned HLA type influencing TCRB rearrangement. TCRB CDR3s from Type 1 diabetes patients were moderately but significantly shorter in all four CD4+ subsets.

Expressed TCRB transcripts were sequenced because the entire RNA isolate underwent reverse transcription. Clones were sequenced by immunoSEQ multiplex PCR, and TCRdb holds only the in-frame ones, with some missing. The repertoire includes roughly 340,000 clones, roughly 12% of them detected once, and roughly 0.016% sits in the top ten. CDR3 length equals 18 residues. Germline V gene sequence: CDR1 SGHTA, CDR2 FQGNSA. The ends lost 5 bases at V and 3 bases at J; junction bases unmatched: 12. In regard to this clone: Its antigen is unidentified.

The receptor was derived from a woman younger than 30 with type 1 diabetes. The sequencing input was naive CD4+ T cells from blood. J is TRBJ2-1 and V is TRBV7-2, with 11 bases matching TRBD2. CDR3 sequence reads: CASSATTSGTVGYNEQFF. CDR3 DNA: TGTGCCAGCAGCGCTACGACTAGCGGGACAGTCGGCTACAATGAGCAGTTCTTC.